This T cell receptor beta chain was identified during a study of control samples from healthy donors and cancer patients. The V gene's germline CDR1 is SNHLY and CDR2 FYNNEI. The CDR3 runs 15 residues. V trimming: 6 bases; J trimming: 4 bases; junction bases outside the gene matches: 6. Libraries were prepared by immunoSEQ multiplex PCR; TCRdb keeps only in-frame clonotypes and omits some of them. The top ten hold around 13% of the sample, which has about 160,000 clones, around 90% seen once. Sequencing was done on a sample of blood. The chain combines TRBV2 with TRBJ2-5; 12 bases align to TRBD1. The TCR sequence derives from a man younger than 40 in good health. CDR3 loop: CASRGQGASTETQYF. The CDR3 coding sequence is TGTGCCAGCAGGGGACAGGGGGCATCTACAGAGACCCAGTACTTC.